The entry below describes one T cell receptor beta chain. Its matching antigen is unknown. ViraFEST used viral peptide pools to expand antigen-specific CD4+ T cells before sequencing. Upon completion of 10 to 11 days in culture, CD4+ T cells were isolated. This person caught SARS-CoV-2 sometime from March to December 2020, and PCR testing confirmed the infection. This specimen comes from a study of vaccination effects on CD4 cells after COVID-19. At the level of the study: Sampling occurred 16 days and one week pre-vaccination in two convalescent patients.

The repertoire was sequenced with immunoSEQ multiplex PCR; TCRdb's copy has only in-frame clones and lacks some. The sample lists 30,000 to 35,000 clones; 70% to 85% were seen once. The sample was CD4+ T cells from PBMCs cultured with a peptide pool, taken before COVID-19 vaccination. The TCR originated in a human donor who had a prior SARS-CoV-2 infection.

CDR3 nucleotides: TGTGCCAGCAAAAGGGCGCAGGGAGATTCACCCCTCCACTTT. This sequence encodes CASKRAQGDSPLHF. The rearrangement links TRBV9 to TRBJ1-6; D may be TRBD1 (5 bases). CDR3 length: 14 amino acids. Between the trimmed V and J ends, which lost 6 bases and 8 bases, there was a span of 15 bases. Germline CDR1 SGDLS, CDR2 YYNGEE. Together with reference TRBV9 and TRBJ1-6, the CDR3 gives the full variable domain: DSGVTQTPKHLITATGQRVTLRCSPRSGDLSVYWYQQSLDQGLQFLIQYYNGEERAKGNILERFSAQQFPDLHSELNLSSLELGDSALYFCASKRAQGDSPLHFGNGTRLTVT.